This T cell receptor (beta chain) was retrieved from a study of cytomegalovirus exposure and HLA in healthy donors. As regards this clone: Its antigen is unidentified.

Study-level findings and limits: Some V segments (TRBV6-2 and TRBV6-3 among them) were excluded as indistinguishable. In vitro, a few CMV-associated chains proved specific for CMV antigens. Reports credit the classifier with highly specific, highly sensitive diagnosis of cytomegalovirus status.

V was clipped by 8 bases and J by 5 bases, with 15 bases between them. This CDR3 has 13 amino acids. CDR1 SEHNR and CDR2 FQNEAQ come from the germline V gene (reference sequence). Both 60 Vbeta primers and 13 Jbeta primers went into the PCR. Repertoires were generated with immunoSEQ multiplex PCR, while TCRdb's copy carries only in-frame clones and drops some. Of 200,000 to 250,000 clones in the sample, 76% were seen once. The sequencing input was PBMCs. The receptor was isolated from a man aged 18-30 years in good health and CMV-seronegative. The chain joins TRBV7-9 to TRBJ1-2; D is perhaps TRBD1 (5 bases). The CDR3 reads CASVAGGRYGYTF. The CDR3 DNA follows: TGTGCCAGCGTAGCGGGGGGTCGGTATGGCTACACCTTC.